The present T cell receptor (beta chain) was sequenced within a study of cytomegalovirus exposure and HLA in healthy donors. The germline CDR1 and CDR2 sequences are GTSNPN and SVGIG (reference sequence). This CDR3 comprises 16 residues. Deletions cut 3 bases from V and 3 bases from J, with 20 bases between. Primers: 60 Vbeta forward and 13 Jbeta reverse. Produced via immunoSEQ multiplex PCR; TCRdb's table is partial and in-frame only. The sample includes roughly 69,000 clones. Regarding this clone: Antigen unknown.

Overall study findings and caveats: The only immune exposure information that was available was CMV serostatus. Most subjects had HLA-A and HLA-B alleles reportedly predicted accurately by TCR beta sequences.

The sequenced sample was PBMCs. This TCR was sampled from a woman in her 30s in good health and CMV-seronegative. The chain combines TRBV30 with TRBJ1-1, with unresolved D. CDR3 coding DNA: TGTGCCTGGAGGCCCTTGCTGAGGAAACGGGACACTGAAGCTTTCTTT. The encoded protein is CAWRPLLRKRDTEAFF.